One and the same sample provided the 10 T cell receptor beta chains below, sequenced in a study of cytomegalovirus exposure and HLA in healthy donors. PCR employed 60 Vbeta and 13 Jbeta primers. Produced via immunoSEQ multiplex PCR; TCRdb's table is partial and in-frame only. This table has approximately 130,000 clones, roughly 87% appearing once. The sample taken for sequencing was PBMCs. Receptors were obtained from a woman aged 18-29 years in good health and CMV-seronegative.

In nucleotides, the CDR3 is TGTGCCAGCAGTTACTCGAATGGGGAGGGTCAGCCCCAGCATTTT. Amino acids: CASSYSNGEGQPQHF. This chain connects TRBV6-5 to TRBJ1-5; D remains unclear. With 0 bases removed from V and 6 bases from J, the gap between germline ends came to 12 bases. This CDR3 has 15 residues. Germline V gene data show CDR1 as MNHEY and CDR2 as SVGAGI.

This chain joins TRBV4-2 and TRBJ1-2; D may be TRBD1 (6 bases). Trimming stripped 1 base from V and 8 bases from J, with 23 bases between. The CDR3 totals 17 residues. Germline CDR1 reads LGHNA; CDR2 reads YNFKEQ. The CDR3 DNA reads TGTGCCAGCAGCCAAGGGGGGGGCCAGGGACCGAATCACGGCTACACCTTC. Protein: CASSQGGGQGPNHGYTF.

This clone was found once. The rearrangement uses TRBV5-6 and TRBJ2-7; tentatively, D is TRBD1 (7 bases). The CDR3 sequence is 16 residues long. Looked up from germline, CDR1 is SGHDT and CDR2 is YYEEEE. V lost 5 bases to trimming and J lost 3 bases, with 21 bases between them. The CDR3 DNA reads TGTGCCAGCAGACCGGGACAGCCTCGGGAGTTCTACGAGCAGTACTTC. Amino acid sequence: CASRPGQPREFYEQYF.

The chain recombines TRBV19 with TRBJ1-6, with unresolved D. CDR1 is LNHDA and CDR2 is SQIVND in the germline V gene (reference sequence). This CDR3 comprises 14 residues. V gave up 6 bases and J gave up 7 bases, with 13 bases separating them. In DNA form, the CDR3 reads TGTGCCAGTAGGCCCCCAGTGCCCAATTCACCCCTCCACTTT. Translated: CASRPPVPNSPLHF.

The chain uses TRBV19 and TRBJ2-1; TRBD2 matches at 8 bases. CDR3 length equals 14 residues. CDR1 and CDR2 from the germline V gene are LNHDA and SQIVND (reference sequence). V trimming: 3 bases; J trimming: 9 bases; junction bases outside the gene matches: 7. The CDR3 sequence: CASSITSGIGEQFF. CDR3 nucleotide sequence: TGTGCCAGTAGTATTACTAGCGGTATTGGTGAGCAGTTCTTC.

This chain connects TRBV28 to TRBJ1-2; tentatively, D is TRBD1 (6 bases). V lost 5 bases to trimming and J lost 10 bases, with 14 bases between them. The CDR3 is made up of 12 amino acids. The germline CDR1 and CDR2 sequences are MDHEN and SYDVKM. The CDR3 DNA reads TGTGCCAGCAGTACTCAGACAGGCCACTACACCTTC. This translates into CASSTQTGHYTF.

This chain joins TRBV19 and TRBJ2-5, with 9 positions matching TRBD2. Germline-derived CDR1 and CDR2 are LNHDA and SQIVND (reference sequence). Germline trimming cut 3 bases from V and 5 bases from J; bases unmatched to any gene: 7. CDR3 length: 15 residues. The CDR3 region is CASSIMASGTETQYF. The DNA for the CDR3 is TGTGCCAGTAGTATCATGGCTAGCGGGACTGAGACCCAGTACTTC.

The rearrangement links TRBV27 to TRBJ1-5, with TRBD1 identical over 8 bases. Germline V gene sequence: CDR1 MNHEY, CDR2 SMNVEV (reference sequence). The CDR3 length is 15 residues. V was pared by 5 bases and J by 1 base, with 4 bases of the junction left unmatched. The CDR3: CASSPWTGSNQPQHF. In DNA, the CDR3 is TGTGCCAGCAGTCCCTGGACAGGGAGCAATCAGCCCCAGCATTTT.

The chain couples TRBV4-1 to TRBJ1-4; tentatively, D is TRBD1 (5 bases). The V and J ends lost 0 bases and 8 bases respectively, with 22 bases between them. Germline V gene lookup returns CDR1 MGHRA and CDR2 YSYEKL. There are 18 residues in the CDR3. The CDR3, as DNA: TGCGCCAGCAGCCAAGAGTGGGGCGTTGGAGACAGTCGAGAAAAACTGTTTTTT. It translates to CASSQEWGVGDSREKLFF.

This clone was seen just once. The chain recombines TRBV18 with TRBJ2-7; TRBD1 might be the D (5 bases). This CDR3 is 15 amino acids long. Trimming removed 3 bases from V and 3 bases from J, with 15 bases in between. CDR1 and CDR2 from the germline V gene are KGHSH and LQKENI. The CDR3 DNA sequence: TGTGCCAGCTCACCGTCCAAGGGGCAAGACTACGAGCAGTACTTC. Translating it yields CASSPSKGQDYEQYF.